This T cell receptor beta chain emerged from a study of blood T cell repertoires in COVID-19. CDR1 SGHNT and CDR2 YENEEA come from the germline V gene. With V trimmed by 3 bases and J by 3 bases, 8 bases remained unmatched. CDR3 length: 17 residues. During active infection, Seattle patients enrolled and were then monitored through disease. Per the authors' pipeline: Nucleated cell counts were estimated from reference gene primer amplification. Here immunoSEQ multiplex PCR was the method, and the copy in TCRdb shows in-frame clones only, minus some. D and trimming were read from the DNA, whereas the V and J calls and clone size are those reported in that table. The sample has over 150,000 clones, more than 80% seen once; the top ten hold around 12%.

This clonotype was sampled from a woman aged 80 or over with COVID-19, enrolled during active disease. Sequencing was done on a sample of peripheral blood. The rearrangement joins TRBV11-3 to TRBJ1-3; 10 bases are a match to TRBD1. The CDR3 nucleotides read TGTGCCAGCAGCTTCGGAATCGGGACAGGGGTTGGAAACACCATATATTTT. Protein product: CASSFGIGTGVGNTIYF. The variable domain in full, completed from reference TRBV11-3 and TRBJ1-3, reads EAGVVQSPRYKIIEKKQPVAFWCNPISGHNTLYWYLQNLGQGPELLIRYENEEAVDDSQLPKDRFSAERLKGVDSTLKIQPAELGDSAVYLCASSFGIGTGVGNTIYFGEGSWLTVV.